Sequencing of this T cell receptor (beta chain) was carried out in a study of blood T cell repertoires in COVID-19. Across the whole study: The origin of the acute and convalescent COVID-19 samples was the United States, Italy and Spain. Sample material is recorded as cDNA or gDNA derived from T cells, B-cell-depleted T cells, or PBMCs.

CDR3 length equals 17 residues. The V gene's germline CDR1 is MNHEY and CDR2 SVGEGT. The V segment lost 2 bases and the J segment 4 bases; nucleotides outside the gene matches: 10. The method was immunoSEQ multiplex PCR; TCRdb's version includes in-frame clones alone and lacks a portion of them. This table has about 60,000 clones, around 90% appearing once. This chain links TRBV6-2 or TRBV6-3 with TRBJ1-5, with TRBD1 identical over 8 bases. Sequences were obtained from peripheral blood. The receptor's source is a man in his fifties or sixties with active COVID-19. The chain's CDR3 is CASSYPRRTGTNQPQHF. The CDR3 nucleotides are TGTGCCAGCAGTTACCCAAGAAGGACAGGGACAAATCAGCCCCAGCATTTT.